Listed here are 32 T cell receptor beta chains from one sample, sequenced in a study of post-analysis software for immune sequencing data (dated by TCRdb to between 2015 and 2017). Paper-wide results and their limitations: Several TRBV segments, including TRBV5-6, TRBV5-1 and TRBV20-1, were significantly more frequent in patients than controls.

These receptors' antigens are unknown. Receptors were amplified or captured by PCR. The data were produced on an Illumina HiSeq 2500. To reduce PCR and sequencing biases, unique molecular identifiers were built into the TCR beta cDNA libraries. TCRdb's own reprocessing of the public reads used fastp at Q25 and MiXCR and kept productive beta chains. Rows merge per CDR3 protein into single entries with the most common DNA and genes. The sample profile shows 500,000 to 600,000 distinct CDR3 sequences; roughly 47% of them were found once. The ten largest clones capture approximately 1.7% of the sample. Sample: blood. The receptors originated from a girl under 18 with multiple sclerosis.

The chain is built from TRBV20-1 and TRBJ2-7; TRBD2 matches 12 bases. The CDR3 has 15 amino acids. V trimming: 0 bases; J trimming: 2 bases; junction bases outside the gene matches: 2. Germline CDR1 reads DFQATT; CDR2 reads SNEGSKA (reference sequence). The DNA of the CDR3 is TGCAGTGCTAGAGAAACTAGCGGGGGGCCCTACGAGCAGTACTTC. This sequence encodes CSARETSGGPYEQYF.

The CDR3 protein is CASTISRVFRFF. The CDR3 nucleotides read TGTGCCAGCACCATTTCAAGGGTTTTTCGGTTCTTC. The chain employs TRBV12-3 or TRBV12-4 and TRBJ2-1; D ambiguous. There are 12 residues in the CDR3. V was cut by 7 bases and J by 15 bases, with 19 bases left in between.

The rearrangement uses TRBV6-7 and TRBJ1-4; D is unresolved. TRBV6-7 is reported as an ORF; its role is uncertain. Deletions cut 10 bases from V and 6 bases from J, with 12 bases between. The CDR3 consists of 12 residues. CDR3 sequence reads: CANRKTHEKLFF. The CDR3 DNA follows: TGTGCCAACCGTAAGACGCATGAAAAACTGTTTTTT.

To note about this clonotype: This is likely a read error, given that the CDR3 carries no conserved phenylalanine or tryptophan at its end. This chain links TRBV14 with TRBJ2-4; D could derive from TRBD1 or TRBD2 (5 bases each). The ends were cut back, 4 bases at V and 7 bases at J, with 23 bases in the middle. The germline CDR1 and CDR2 sequences are SGHDN and FVKESK. This CDR3 has 17 residues. The CDR3 here is CASSRTTGTFPANIQYC. The CDR3 nucleotides read TGTGCCAGCAGCCGGACAACCGGGACCTTCCCTGCGAACATTCAGTACTGC.

The CDR3 nucleotides are TGCGCCAGCAGGGAGGACAGTAGAGTGGATACGCAGTATTTT. Encoded protein: CASREDSRVDTQYF. The chain recombines TRBV5-1 with TRBJ2-3, with D possibly matching TRBD1 (6 bases). The V end was cut by 5 bases, the J end by 6 bases, with 16 bases between. Germline CDR1 reads SGHRS; CDR2 reads YFSETQ. The CDR3 is 14 amino acids.

This clonotype was counted only a few times. The V and J genes are TRBV7-2 and TRBJ2-3; the D is unclear. Trimming shortened V by 3 bases and J by 10 bases, and 11 bases separated the two germline ends. CDR1 is SGHTA, CDR2 FQGNSA, per germline. The CDR3 is 12 amino acids. CDR3 amino acids: CASSFSEFAQYF. The CDR3 DNA follows: TGTGCCAGCAGCTTTTCAGAGTTCGCGCAGTATTTT.

The chain joins TRBV5-1 to TRBJ2-1, with D possibly TRBD1 on 6 matching bases. Trimming removed 0 bases from V and 0 bases from J, with 10 bases in between. Germline assignment: CDR1 SGHRS and CDR2 YFSETQ. This CDR3 contains 16 residues. Written as DNA, the CDR3 is TGCGCCAGCAGCTTGGGACAGGTTCACTCCTACAATGAGCAGTTCTTC. Translating gives CASSLGQVHSYNEQFF.

The table lists this clonotype with a count of one. The V and J genes are TRBV6-2 or TRBV6-3 and TRBJ2-5, with 15 bases identical to TRBD2. Unmatched junction bases numbered 11, after V lost 10 bases and J lost 2 bases. Germline CDR1 and CDR2: MNHEY and SVGEGT. The CDR3 sequence is 17 residues long. The chain's CDR3 is CATRRGLAGGVQETQYF. In DNA form, the CDR3 reads TGTGCCACCAGAAGGGGACTAGCGGGGGGAGTTCAAGAGACCCAGTACTTC.

This clonotype appeared a few times. The gene calls are TRBV20-1 and TRBJ1-6; TRBD1 is a possible D gene (6 bases). V was shortened by 5 bases and J by 4 bases, with 9 bases between the two germline ends. This CDR3 region has 13 residues. Germline V lookup: CDR1 DFQATT, CDR2 SNEGSKA (reference sequence). The CDR3 spells CSAHTGYNSPLHF. The CDR3, as DNA: TGCAGTGCTCATACAGGGTATAATTCACCCCTCCACTTT.

This chain connects TRBV14 to TRBJ2-7; the D call may be TRBD1 or TRBD2 (5 bases each). Trimming pared 0 bases from V and 4 bases from J, leaving 10 bases between. CDR3 length equals 14 residues. CDR1 and CDR2 (germline): SGHDN, FVKESK. The CDR3 DNA reads TGTGCCAGCAGCCAAGAAGGGGAGTGGTACGAGCAGTACTTC. As protein: CASSQEGEWYEQYF.

This clonotype has only a few counts. V gene TRBV21-1 combines with J gene TRBJ2-5; TRBD2 reflects the table's D call only, with no check against the DNA. TRBV21-1 is annotated as a pseudogene. The CDR3 has 15 residues. For the CDR3, the DNA is TGTGCCAGCAGCAAACCCAGCGGGGGGCAAGAGACCCAGTACTTC. As protein: CASSKPSGGQETQYF.

This clonotype appeared a single time. This chain uses TRBV6-5 with TRBJ1-2; 9 bases align to TRBD1. Germline trimming cut 1 base from V and 5 bases from J; bases unmatched to any gene: 8. The CDR3 extends over 16 amino acids. Germline assignment: CDR1 MNHEY and CDR2 SVGAGI. CDR3 DNA: TGTGCCAGCAGTTACTGGTCCGGGACAGGGCCGTATGGCTACACCTTC. Its translation: CASSYWSGTGPYGYTF.

V and J are TRBV7-6 and TRBJ2-3; 8 nucleotides line up with TRBD1. CDR3 size: 14 residues. Trimming took 2 bases from V and 4 from J; bases not matched to a gene: 2. From germline, CDR1 is SGHVS and CDR2 FNYEAQ. CDR3 residues: CASSLQGAPDTQYF. The CDR3 coding sequence is TGTGCCAGCAGCTTACAGGGGGCCCCAGATACGCAGTATTTT.

This chain connects TRBV2 to TRBJ2-7; tentative D call: TRBD1 (6 bases). The CDR3 totals 15 residues. V was clipped by 6 bases and J by 1 base, with 16 bases between them. Looked up from germline, CDR1 is SNHLY and CDR2 is FYNNEI. The CDR3 loop is CASSLGPTGSYEQYF. The DNA for the CDR3 is TGTGCCAGCAGCTTAGGGCCGACAGGATCCTACGAGCAGTACTTC.

The chain links TRBV7-9 to TRBJ2-5, with D perhaps matching TRBD2 (6 bases). Germline-derived CDR1 and CDR2 are SEHNR and FQNEAQ (reference sequence). The CDR3 loop spans 17 amino acids. The V end lost 8 bases, the J end lost 0 bases, and 22 bases lay between the germline ends. The CDR3 spells CASDKEALGGYQETQYF. For the CDR3, the DNA is TGTGCCAGCGACAAGGAGGCCCTTGGGGGGTACCAAGAGACCCAGTACTTC. Full variable domain (outside the CDR3, taken from reference TRBV7-9 and TRBJ2-5): DTGVSQNPRHKITKRGQNVTFRCDPISEHNRLYWYRQTLGQGPEFLTYFQNEAQLEKSRLLSDRFSAERPKGSFSTLEIQRTEQGDSAMYLCASDKEALGGYQETQYFGPGTRLLVL.

The chain links TRBV3-1 to TRBJ1-1, with TRBD1 identical over 8 bases. The germline V gene encodes CDR1 LGHDT and CDR2 YNNKEL (reference sequence). V lost 4 bases to trimming and J lost 2 bases; unmatched junction nucleotides: 9. This CDR3 spans 16 amino acids. CDR3 residues: CASSPATRGLNTEAFF. CDR3 coding DNA: TGTGCCAGCAGCCCAGCCACCAGGGGGCTAAACACTGAAGCTTTCTTT.

The rearrangement uses TRBV6-6 and TRBJ2-7; the D gene is possibly TRBD1 (5 bases). This CDR3 has 14 amino acids. CDR1 is MNHNY, CDR2 SVGAGI, per germline (reference sequence). V was clipped by 4 bases and J by 4 bases, with 14 bases between them. Here the CDR3 DNA reads TGTGCCAGCAGTTCCCAGGACATGATTTACGAGCAGTACTTC. Its protein is CASSSQDMIYEQYF.

This rearrangement joins TRBV5-1 to TRBJ2-3, with 7 bases aligning to TRBD1. Germline V gene data show CDR1 as SGHRS and CDR2 as YFSETQ. This CDR3 comprises 16 residues. The J segment lost 4 bases and the V segment lost 2 bases, leaving 10 bases of the junction unmatched. In nucleotides, the CDR3 is TGCGCCAGCAGCTTAGGGGCGACAGGGTATCCAGATACGCAGTATTTT. As protein: CASSLGATGYPDTQYF. Together with reference TRBV5-1 and TRBJ2-3, the CDR3 gives the full variable domain: KAGVTQTPRYLIKTRGQQVTLSCSPISGHRSVSWYQQTPGQGLQFLFEYFSETQRNKGNFPGRFSGRQFSNSRSEMNVSTLELGDSALYLCASSLGATGYPDTQYFGPGTRLTVL.

The rearrangement links TRBV12-3 or TRBV12-4 to TRBJ2-1, with 7 bases fitting TRBD2. V lost 5 bases, J lost 1 base, and 5 bases stayed unmatched. The CDR3 has 15 amino acids. Written as DNA, the CDR3 is TGTGCCAGCAGTCCCGGGGGGAGATCCTACAATGAGCAGTTCTTC. As protein: CASSPGGRSYNEQFF.

V and J are TRBV24-1 and TRBJ2-3; 12 bases align to TRBD2. V trimming: 5 bases; J trimming: 6 bases; junction bases outside the gene matches: 8. The CDR3 has 16 residues. Germline V gene lookup returns CDR1 KGHDR and CDR2 SFDVKD. CDR3 region: CATSGTSGRTLDTQYF. The CDR3 DNA reads as TGTGCCACCAGTGGTACTAGCGGGAGGACTCTCGATACGCAGTATTTT.

This clonotype occurred a few times. The chain uses TRBV5-5 and TRBJ2-3, with TRBD2 as a possible D gene (6 bases). Per germline, CDR1 SGHKS and CDR2 YYEKEE (reference sequence). CDR3 size: 15 residues. V lost 10 bases and J lost 0, with 18 bases in between. Here the CDR3 reads CAGSDGLPSTDTQYF. In DNA form, the CDR3 reads TGTGCCGGCTCGGACGGACTACCTAGCACAGATACGCAGTATTTT.

The V and J genes are TRBV4-1 and TRBJ1-5; 7 nucleotides match TRBD1. This CDR3 region has 18 residues. Germline values: CDR1 MGHRA, CDR2 YSYEKL. Trimming cost V 0 bases and J 2 bases; bases outside gene matches: 10. CDR3: CASSQEGVRGSGNQPQHF. The CDR3 bases are TGCGCCAGCAGCCAAGAGGGGGTCAGGGGGTCTGGCAATCAGCCCCAGCATTTT.

The V and J genes are TRBV20-1 and TRBJ2-5; 7 bases align to TRBD2. The J call may be incorrect, as the DNA end agrees better with TRBJ2-7. The CDR3 has 14 amino acids. Germline-derived CDR1 and CDR2 are DFQATT and SNEGSKA (reference sequence). As DNA, the CDR3 is TGCAGTGCTAGGGGGAGGGAGGCATCCTACGAGCAGTACTTC. Protein: CSARGREASYEQYF.

V is TRBV5-1 and J is TRBJ1-2, with D maybe TRBD1 (6 bases). Per germline, CDR1 SGHRS and CDR2 YFSETQ. The V and J ends lost 4 bases and 4 bases respectively, with 14 bases between them. This CDR3 comprises 14 residues. CDR3: CASSLEDSLYGYTF. The CDR3 coding sequence is TGCGCCAGCAGCCTGGAGGACAGCCTCTATGGCTACACCTTC.

The chain employs TRBV3-1 and TRBJ1-1, with 7 nucleotides matching TRBD1. This CDR3 has 15 residues. The J segment lost 3 bases and the V segment lost 3 bases, leaving 7 bases of the junction unmatched. Looked up from germline, CDR1 is LGHDT and CDR2 is YNNKEL (reference sequence). CDR3 sequence: CASSQLQGSDTEAFF. The CDR3, as DNA: TGTGCCAGCAGCCAGCTACAGGGGAGTGACACTGAAGCTTTCTTT.

The V call is TRBV4-1, the J call TRBJ1-1; D unclear. The CDR3 extends over 11 amino acids. Germline V lookup: CDR1 MGHRA, CDR2 YSYEKL. Between the trimmed V and J ends, which lost 7 bases and 6 bases, there was a span of 9 bases. The CDR3 DNA follows: TGCGCCAGCAAAGGAGGACCTGAAGCTTTCTTT. It specifies CASKGGPEAFF.

CDR3 in DNA: TGCGCCAGCAGCTTGGCAGCCGGACAGGGGGCCGTGAGCGAGCAGTACTTC. This encodes CASSLAAGQGAVSEQYF. The rearrangement links TRBV5-1 to TRBJ2-7; 11 nucleotides align to TRBD1. The V and J ends lost 0 bases and 6 bases, in that order; junction bases with no gene match: 11. Germline CDR1 SGHRS, CDR2 YFSETQ. The CDR3 totals 17 residues. The full variable domain, rest sourced from reference TRBV5-1 and TRBJ2-7, is KAGVTQTPRYLIKTRGQQVTLSCSPISGHRSVSWYQQTPGQGLQFLFEYFSETQRNKGNFPGRFSGRQFSNSRSEMNVSTLELGDSALYLCASSLAAGQGAVSEQYFGPGTRLTVT.

J is TRBJ2-5 and V is TRBV3-1, with a weak D call TRBD1 (7 bases). The better agreement between TRBJ2-7 and the DNA end casts doubt on the J call. Germline V CDR1 and CDR2: LGHDT, YNNKEL (reference sequence). This CDR3 is built from 13 residues. Written as DNA, the CDR3 is TGTGCCAGCAGCCGCGGGACAGACTACGAGCAGTACTTC. Amino acid sequence: CASSRGTDYEQYF.

This clonotype was recorded only once. V gene TRBV3-1 combines with J gene TRBJ2-7; D not resolved. Trimming took 5 bases from V and 3 from J, leaving 17 bases between them. Per germline, CDR1 LGHDT and CDR2 YNNKEL (reference sequence). CDR3 size: 15 residues. In DNA, the CDR3 is TGTGCCAGCAGCTCCACGTCGGGTAGGGACTACGAGCAGTACTTC. Translating it yields CASSSTSGRDYEQYF.

This clonotype has just a few counts. The chain employs TRBV28 and TRBJ1-1; D remains ambiguous. In germline, CDR1 is MDHEN, CDR2 SYDVKM. V lost 2 bases and J lost 7, with 17 bases in between. This CDR3 contains 15 residues. CDR3 DNA: TGTGCCAGCAGTTTAAGCAGCCCCAAGGGTGGTGAAGCTTTCTTT. This encodes CASSLSSPKGGEAFF.

The chain joins TRBV11-2 to TRBJ2-1, with D possibly being TRBD2 (6 bases). CDR3 length equals 15 residues. CDR1 is SGHAT and CDR2 is FQNNGV in the germline V gene. V shed 1 base and J shed 3 bases, with 10 bases lying between them. In nucleotides, the CDR3 is TGTGCCAGCAGCTTAGTAGCGGATATCTACAATGAGCAGTTCTTC. This gives the protein CASSLVADIYNEQFF. The full variable domain, with the rest looked up from reference TRBV11-2 and TRBJ2-1, is EAGVAQSPRYKIIEKRQSVAFWCNPISGHATLYWYQQILGQGPKLLIQFQNNGVVDDSQLPKDRFSAERLKGVDSTLKIQPAKLEDSAVYLCASSLVADIYNEQFFGPGTRLTVL.

This chain links TRBV12-3 or TRBV12-4 with TRBJ2-1; D might be TRBD2 (7 bases). The CDR3 loop spans 13 amino acids. The germline V and J ends were trimmed by 8 bases and 3 bases, with 11 bases remaining between them. The CDR3 nucleotides are TGTGCCAGCCGGGGGGCAAACTACAATGAGCAGTTCTTC. It codes for CASRGANYNEQFF.